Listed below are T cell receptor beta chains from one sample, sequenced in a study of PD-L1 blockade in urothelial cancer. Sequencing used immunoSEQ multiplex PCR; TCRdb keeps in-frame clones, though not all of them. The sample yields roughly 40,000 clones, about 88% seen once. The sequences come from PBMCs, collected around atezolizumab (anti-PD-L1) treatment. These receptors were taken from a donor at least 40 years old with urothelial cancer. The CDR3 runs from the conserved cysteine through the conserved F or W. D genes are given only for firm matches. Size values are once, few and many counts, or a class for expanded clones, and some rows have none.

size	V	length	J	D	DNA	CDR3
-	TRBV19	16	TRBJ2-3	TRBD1	TGTGCCAGTAGTGGGGGTCGGCAGGGGGGCACAGATACGCAGTATTTT	CASSGGRQGGTDTQYF
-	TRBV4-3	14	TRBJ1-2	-	TGCGCCAGCAGCCAAGCCCGGACAGTGGGCGGCTACACCTTC	CASSQARTVGGYTF
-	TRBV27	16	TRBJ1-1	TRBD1	TGTGCCAGCAGCCCCAGTCCGGGACAGCCGAACACTGAAGCTTTCTTT	CASSPSPGQPNTEAFF
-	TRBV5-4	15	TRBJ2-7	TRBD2	TGTGCCAGCAGCTTGGTGGGAGGGCCCTCCTACGAGCAGTACTTC	CASSLVGGPSYEQYF
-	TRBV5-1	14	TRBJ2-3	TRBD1	TGCGCCAGTGCGACAGGGGCCTACACAGATACGCAGTATTTT	CASATGAYTDTQYF
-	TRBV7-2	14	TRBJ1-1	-	TGTGCCAGCAGCACGGGGGGAGGGAACACTGAAGCTTTCTTT	CASSTGGGNTEAFF
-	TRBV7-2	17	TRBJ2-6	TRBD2	TGTGCCAGCAGCTTAGGGTTACTAGCGTCCGGGGCCAACGTCCTGACTTTC	CASSLGLLASGANVLTF
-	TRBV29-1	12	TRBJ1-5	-	TGCAGCGCCCGGACTGCCAATCAGCCCCAGCATTTT	CSARTANQPQHF
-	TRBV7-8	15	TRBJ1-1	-	TGTGCCAGCAGCTTAGTCGCAGTAACGAACACTGAAGCTTTCTTT	CASSLVAVTNTEAFF
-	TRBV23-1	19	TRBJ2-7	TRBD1	TGCGCCAGCAGTCAAGGTCCAAGGGGGGGACAGGGCCCTCCGTACGAGCAGTACTTC	CASSQGPRGGQGPPYEQYF
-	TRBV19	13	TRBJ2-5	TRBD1	TGTGCCAGTAGGCAGGACAGGGGGAAGACCCAGTACTTC	CASRQDRGKTQYF
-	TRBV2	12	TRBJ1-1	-	TGTGCCAGCAGTGAAGGACGGGGAGAAGCTTTCTTT	CASSEGRGEAFF
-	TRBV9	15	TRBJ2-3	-	TGTGCCAGCAGCGTAGGGGCGGGATCGGGGGATACGCAGTATTTT	CASSVGAGSGDTQYF
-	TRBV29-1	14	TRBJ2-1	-	TGCAGCGTGGAGGGGTGGGGGTATTACAATGAGCAGTTCTTC	CSVEGWGYYNEQFF
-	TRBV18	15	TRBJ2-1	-	TGTGCCAGCTCACCGTTTGGCGGAACAAACAATGAGCAGTTCTTC	CASSPFGGTNNEQFF
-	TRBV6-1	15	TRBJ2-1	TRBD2	TGTCGGGCTAGCGGGAGCCCGAGCTCCTACAATGAGCAGTTCTTC	CRASGSPSSYNEQFF
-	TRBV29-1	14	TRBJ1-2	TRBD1	TGCAGCGTATCCAAGGGGACAGGGGAGTATGGCTACACCTTC	CSVSKGTGEYGYTF
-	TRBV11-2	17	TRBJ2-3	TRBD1	TGTGCCAGCAGCGTCAGACCCACAGGGGGGAGCACAGATACGCAGTATTTT	CASSVRPTGGSTDTQYF
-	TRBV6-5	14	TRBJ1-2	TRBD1	TGTGCCAGCAGTTACGGGCAGGGGGCGGGAGGCTACACCTTC	CASSYGQGAGGYTF
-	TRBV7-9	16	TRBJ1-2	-	TGTGCCAGCAGCTTAGCTTGGTCAGGGTATAACTATGGCTACACCTTC	CASSLAWSGYNYGYTF
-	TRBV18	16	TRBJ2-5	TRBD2	TGTGCCAGCTCACCGCGGACTAGCGGGTTCCAAGAGACCCAGTACTTC	CASSPRTSGFQETQYF
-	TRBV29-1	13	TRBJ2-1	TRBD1	TGCAGCGTTGAGGGACAGGGAATTGGCGAGCAGTTCTTC	CSVEGQGIGEQFF
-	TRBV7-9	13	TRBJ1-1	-	TGTGCCAGCAGCACACAGGGCCGCACTGAAGCTTTCTTT	CASSTQGRTEAFF
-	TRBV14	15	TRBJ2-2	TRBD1	TGTGCCAGCACCCCCGACAGGGGCAACACCGGGGAGCTGTTTTTT	CASTPDRGNTGELFF
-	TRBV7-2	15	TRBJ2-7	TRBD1	TGTGCCAGCAGCCCCCGGACAGGGCGCACGGGGGAGCAGTACTTC	CASSPRTGRTGEQYF
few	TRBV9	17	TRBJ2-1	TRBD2	TGTGCCAGCAGCGTAGTACCCACTAGCGGGAGCTACAATGAGCAGTTCTTC	CASSVVPTSGSYNEQFF
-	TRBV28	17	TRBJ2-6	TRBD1	TGTGCCAGCAGTTTGAACAGGGGACGCTCTGGGGCCAACGTCCTGACTTTC	CASSLNRGRSGANVLTF
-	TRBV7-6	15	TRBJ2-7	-	TGTGCCAGCAGCTTAGGAGGGTCTAACTCCTACGAGCAGTACTTC	CASSLGGSNSYEQYF
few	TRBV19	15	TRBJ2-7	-	TGTGCCAGTAGTATAGTCGGGGGAGCGGCTTACGAGCAGTACTTC	CASSIVGGAAYEQYF
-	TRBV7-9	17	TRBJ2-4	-	TGTGCCAGCAGCCCAAGGGGGGGGAACCTAGCCAAAAACATTCAGTACTTC	CASSPRGGNLAKNIQYF
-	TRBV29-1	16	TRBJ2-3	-	TGCAGCGTTGGGGGGAATAGCGGAGGTGGGACAGATACGCAGTATTTT	CSVGGNSGGGTDTQYF
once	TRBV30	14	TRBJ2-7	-	TGTGCCTGGGATCCCCTGGCGGGCGGTTACGAGCAGTACTTC	CAWDPLAGGYEQYF
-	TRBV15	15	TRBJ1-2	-	TGTGCCACCAGCAGGGGGACACAACTTAACTATGGCTACACCTTC	CATSRGTQLNYGYTF
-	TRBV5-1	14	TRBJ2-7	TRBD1	TGCGCCAGCAGCAGAATGACAGGGGCCTACGAGCAGTACTTC	CASSRMTGAYEQYF
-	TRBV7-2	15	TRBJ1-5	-	TGTGCCAGCAGCTTGAGTGGGCAGAAAAATCAGCCCCAGCATTTT	CASSLSGQKNQPQHF
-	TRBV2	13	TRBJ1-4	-	TGTGCCAGCAGTGTCGGCGGGGGGGAAAAACTGTTTTTT	CASSVGGGEKLFF
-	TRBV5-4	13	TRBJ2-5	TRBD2	TGTGCCAGCCGGAGCGGGACCCAAGAGACCCAGTACTTC	CASRSGTQETQYF
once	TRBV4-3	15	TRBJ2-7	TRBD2	TGCGCCAGCAGCCAAGGGGGAGCGGGAGGAACCGAGCAGTACTTC	CASSQGGAGGTEQYF
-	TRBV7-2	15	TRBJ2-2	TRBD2	TGTGCCAGCAGCTTAGTAGCGGGAGCGGGTGGGGAGCTGTTTTTT	CASSLVAGAGGELFF
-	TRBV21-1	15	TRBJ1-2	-	TGTGCCAGCAGCCACCCTCAGACAGGGCCGTGTGGCTACACCTTC	CASSHPQTGPCGYTF
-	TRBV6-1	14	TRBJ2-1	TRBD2	TGTGCCAGCAGGGGCGGGAGGGGCCCCAATGAGCAGTTCTTC	CASRGGRGPNEQFF